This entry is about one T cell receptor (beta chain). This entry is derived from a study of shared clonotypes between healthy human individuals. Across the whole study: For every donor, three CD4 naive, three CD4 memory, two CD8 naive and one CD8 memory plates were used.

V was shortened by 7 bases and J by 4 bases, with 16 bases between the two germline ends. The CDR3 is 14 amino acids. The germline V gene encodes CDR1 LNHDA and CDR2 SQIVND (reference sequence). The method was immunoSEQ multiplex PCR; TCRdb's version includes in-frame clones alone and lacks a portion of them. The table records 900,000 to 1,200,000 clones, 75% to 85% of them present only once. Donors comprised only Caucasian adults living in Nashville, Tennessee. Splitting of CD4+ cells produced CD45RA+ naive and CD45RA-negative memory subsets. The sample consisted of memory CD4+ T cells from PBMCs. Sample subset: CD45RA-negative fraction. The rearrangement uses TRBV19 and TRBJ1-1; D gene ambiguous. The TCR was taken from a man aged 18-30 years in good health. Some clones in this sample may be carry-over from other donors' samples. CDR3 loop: CASTARGLGTEAFF. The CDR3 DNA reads TGTGCCAGTACTGCGCGCGGGTTGGGCACTGAAGCTTTCTTT.